This TCR beta chain stems from a study of shared clonotypes between healthy human individuals (dated by TCRdb to about 2020). Some background on the complete study: The cohort included a few men and two women between 18 and 49 years of age. To increase sequencing depth and limit assay-specific biases, TCR repertoire library preparation and sequencing were carried out by different laboratories using diverse techniques. To estimate repertoire size and how much clonotype sharing occurs between individuals, the study deeply sequenced the blood TCR repertoires of about five healthy adults. Between about 0.85 and 9.5 billion PBMCs per donor were obtained by leukapheresis. For each donor, CD4 naive and CD4 memory were each given three plates, CD8 naive was given two plates, and CD8 memory was given one plate.

Points the paper makes about the study in general: Pairwise subsampling indicated that sequencing depth was expected to affect the degree of clonotype sharing among donors. About 5% of naive CD4, 3.5% of naive CD8, roughly 2.4% of memory CD4, and over 0.35% of memory CD8 clonotypes were shared across a handful of donors. Sampling was limited to blood, and TCR repertoires in tissue likely differ from TCR repertoires in blood. Naive subsets generally had larger estimated clonotype richness than memory subsets did. Even with the large sequencing depth, rarefaction of the sorted-subset datasets indicated that sequencing was incomplete. The small number of donors limited the genetic and exposure-history diversity represented. Compared with non-shared clonotypes, clonotypes shared by all four sorted-subset donors had higher generation probabilities.

CD8 naive samples were CD45RO-negative cells positively selected for CCR7, giving a CD45RA+CCR7+ population that excluded TemRA cells. Donors were healthy HIV-negative adults with no recently reported acute infections or vaccinations. Only Caucasian adults living in Nashville, Tennessee, USA were represented among the donors. After blood collection by leukapheresis, PBMCs were isolated using Ficoll-Histopaque density gradient centrifugation and then cryopreserved in the vapor phase of liquid nitrogen. Analytical flow cytometry was used to check the purity and quantity of every magnetically sorted T cell population. Genomic DNA was isolated from every sorted fraction and measured by UV absorbance on a Nanodrop 2000c. CDR1 and CDR2, looked up from the germline V gene, are MNHNS and SASEGT. Trimmed from V: 4 bases; trimmed from J: 2 bases; junction bases lacking a gene match: 7. Including the terminal cysteine and phenylalanine, the CDR3 comprises 16 residues. CDR3 DNA is the only sequence kept; it has 48 bases, read in frame from the first base.

Turning to this clone: It has no known antigen specificity. No much larger clone is present one base from it, and per-base qualities are unavailable.

Using the deep immunoSEQ assay, multiplex PCR amplified TCR CDR3 regions from genomic DNA. For each cell subset, the extracted genomic DNA was distributed evenly across all wells of several immunoSEQ 96-well plates, and each plate served as one replicate. For sorted subsets, 150 to 200 ng genomic DNA, equal to approximately 30,000 T cell genomes, was loaded into each replicate PCR. Purified libraries were quantified with a Qubit 3.0 fluorometer, sized on a Bioanalyzer 2100, and re-quantified with the KAPA Library Quantification kit. Every immunoSEQ 96-well plate was sequenced on a dedicated single-read 150-cycle Illumina NextSeq 550 flow cell. In the original analysis: The immunoSEQ output contained only junctional sequences without quality scores, so filtering could not match that applied to full-length reads. Sequences were annotated with PyIR, a Python wrapper for IgBLAST v1.9, using IMGT germline references to assign V/J genes and CDR3. Reads were removed for weak V/J assignments (E-value above 1e-6), missing CDR3, stop codons, out-of-frame junctions, or ambiguous translated residues. V3J clonotypes were defined by identical inferred V gene, J gene, and CDR3 amino acid sequence. The percentage overlap between two repertoires was calculated by dividing the number of shared unique clonotypes by the size of the smaller repertoire. Repertoire richness was assessed with RTK rarefaction, the Chao1 estimator, and Recon v2.1 estimates of unobserved clonotypes. For all TCRbeta clonotypes obtained by the gDNA method from a few donors, generation probabilities were computed with OLGA. The immuneACCESS repertoire file appears here via TCRdb, limited to in-frame rearrangements. These files lack a portion of the clones; in checked studies, under half of the deficit traces to unresolved V genes, and the cause of the others is not known. The V and J calls and the clone size are those of that table, but D and trimming were determined from the DNA. This sample lists 550,000 to 750,000 clones; under 95% were detected once. The top ten hold about 24% of the sample.

The V and J genes are TRBV6-1 and TRBJ2-2, with 7 junctional bases fitting TRBD2. This TCR came from a man under 40 in good health. The specimen sequenced was naive CD8+ T cells sorted from blood. The cell subset or site label for this specimen denotes: CD45RA+CCR7+. At the DNA level, the sequence is TGTGCCAGCAGTGGCTCGCAAGCGGGAAACACCGGGGAGCTGTTTTTT. Its coded protein is CASSGSQAGNTGELFF.